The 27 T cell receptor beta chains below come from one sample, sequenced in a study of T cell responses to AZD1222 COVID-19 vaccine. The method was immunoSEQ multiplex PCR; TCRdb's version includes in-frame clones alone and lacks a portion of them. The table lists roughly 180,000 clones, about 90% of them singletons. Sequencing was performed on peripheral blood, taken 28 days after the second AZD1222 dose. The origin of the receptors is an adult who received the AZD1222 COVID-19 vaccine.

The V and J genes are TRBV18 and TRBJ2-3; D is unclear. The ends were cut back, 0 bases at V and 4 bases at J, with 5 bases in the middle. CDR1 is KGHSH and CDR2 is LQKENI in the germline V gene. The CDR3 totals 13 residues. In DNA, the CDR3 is TGTGCCAGCTCACCACCCACCGCAGATACGCAGTATTTT. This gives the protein CASSPPTADTQYF. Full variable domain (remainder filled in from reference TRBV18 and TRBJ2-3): NAGVMQNPRHLVRRRGQEARLRCSPMKGHSHVYWYRQLPEEGLKFMVYLQKENIIDESGMPKERFSAEFPKEGPSILRIQQVVRGDSAAYFCASSPPTADTQYFGPGTRLTVL.

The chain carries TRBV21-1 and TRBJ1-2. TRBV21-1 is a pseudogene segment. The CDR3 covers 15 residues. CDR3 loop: CATEPVDHNLGGYTF. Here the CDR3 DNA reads TGTGCCACCGAACCGGTAGACCATAATTTGGGTGGCTACACCTTC.

The CDR3 bases are TGTGCCAGCAGCTTAAGGGATAATTCACCCCTCCACTTT. As protein: CASSLRDNSPLHF. The J gene is TRBJ1-6, the V gene TRBV7-2; D not resolved. CDR1 SGHTA and CDR2 FQGNSA come from the germline V gene. CDR3 length: 13 residues. V lost 2 bases and J 5 bases, leaving 4 bases between the germline ends.

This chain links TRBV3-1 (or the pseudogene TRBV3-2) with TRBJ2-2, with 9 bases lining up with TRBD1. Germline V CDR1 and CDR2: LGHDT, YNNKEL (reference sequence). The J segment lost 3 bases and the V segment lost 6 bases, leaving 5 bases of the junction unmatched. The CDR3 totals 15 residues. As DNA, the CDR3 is TGTGCCAGCAGGTCCGGGACAGGGTACACCGGGGAGCTGTTTTTT. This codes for CASRSGTGYTGELFF.

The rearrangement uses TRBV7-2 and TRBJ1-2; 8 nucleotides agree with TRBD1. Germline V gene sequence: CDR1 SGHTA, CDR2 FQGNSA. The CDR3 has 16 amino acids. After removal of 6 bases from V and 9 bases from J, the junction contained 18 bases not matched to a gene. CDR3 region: CASREQGAPSQGRYTF. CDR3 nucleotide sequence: TGTGCCAGCAGGGAGCAGGGGGCCCCCTCACAGGGACGCTACACCTTC.

The CDR3 nucleotides are TGCGCCAGCAGTGAAGCCGTCGACTACGAGCAGTACTTC. This gives the protein CASSEAVDYEQYF. This chain connects TRBV10-1 to TRBJ2-7; D gene uncertain. Trimming stripped 3 bases from V and 3 bases from J, with 9 bases between. This CDR3 region has 13 residues. Per germline, CDR1 WNHNN and CDR2 SYGVQD (reference sequence).

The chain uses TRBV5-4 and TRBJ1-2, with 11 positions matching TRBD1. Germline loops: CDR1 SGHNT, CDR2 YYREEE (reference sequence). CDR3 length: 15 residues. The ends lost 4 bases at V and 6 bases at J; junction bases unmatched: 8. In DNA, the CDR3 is TGTGCCAGCAGCGCCGGACAGGGGGCACCTGATGGCTACACCTTC. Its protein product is CASSAGQGAPDGYTF.

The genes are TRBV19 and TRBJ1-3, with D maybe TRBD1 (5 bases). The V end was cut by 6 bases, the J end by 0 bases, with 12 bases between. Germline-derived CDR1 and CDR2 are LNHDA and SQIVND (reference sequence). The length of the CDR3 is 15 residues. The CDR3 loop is CASRGTVISGNTIYF. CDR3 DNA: TGTGCCAGTAGGGGGACGGTTATCTCTGGAAACACCATATATTTT. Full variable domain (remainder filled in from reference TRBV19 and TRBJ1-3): DGGITQSPKYLFRKEGQNVTLSCEQNLNHDAMYWYRQDPGQGLRLIYYSQIVNDFQKGDIAEGYSVSREKKESFPLTVTSAQKNPTAFYLCASRGTVISGNTIYFGEGSWLTVV.

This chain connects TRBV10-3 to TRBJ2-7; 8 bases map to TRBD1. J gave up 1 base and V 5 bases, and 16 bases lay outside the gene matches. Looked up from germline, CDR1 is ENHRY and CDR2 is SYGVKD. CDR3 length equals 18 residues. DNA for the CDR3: TGTGCCATCAGTAAACCCAGGGGGCGGATTGGAGATTCCTACGAGCAGTACTTC. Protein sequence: CAISKPRGRIGDSYEQYF.

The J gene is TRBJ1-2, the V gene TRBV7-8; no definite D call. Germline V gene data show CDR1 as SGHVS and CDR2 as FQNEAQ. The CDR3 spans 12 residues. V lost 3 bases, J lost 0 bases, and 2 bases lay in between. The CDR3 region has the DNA TGTGCCAGCAGCTTTACTAACTATGGCTACACCTTC. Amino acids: CASSFTNYGYTF.

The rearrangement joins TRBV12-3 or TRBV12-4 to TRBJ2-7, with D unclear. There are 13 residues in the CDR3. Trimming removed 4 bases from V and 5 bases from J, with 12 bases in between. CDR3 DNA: TGTGCCAGCAGTTCCTCGCAATGGGACGAGCAGTACTTC. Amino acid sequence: CASSSSQWDEQYF.

The CDR3 spells CATSRGLESNQPQHF. CDR3 nucleotides: TGTGCCACCAGCAGAGGGCTGGAGAGCAATCAGCCCCAGCATTTT. The chain combines TRBV15 with TRBJ1-5; D ambiguous. Germline V CDR1 and CDR2: LNHNV, YYDKDF (reference sequence). V lost 1 base to trimming and J lost 1 base, with 8 bases between them. This CDR3 spans 15 amino acids. The whole variable domain, filled in from reference TRBV15 and TRBJ1-5, reads DAMVIQNPRYQVTQFGKPVTLSCSQTLNHNVMYWYQQKSSQAPKLLFHYYDKDFNNEADTPDNFQSRRPNTSFCFLDIRSPGLGDTAMYLCATSRGLESNQPQHFGDGTRLSIL.

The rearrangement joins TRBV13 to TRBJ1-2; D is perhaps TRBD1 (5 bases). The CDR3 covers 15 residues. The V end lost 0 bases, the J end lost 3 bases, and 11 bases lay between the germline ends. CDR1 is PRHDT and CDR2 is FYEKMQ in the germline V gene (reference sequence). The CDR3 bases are TGTGCCAGCAGCTTAGGGACAGAGGGATACTATGGCTACACCTTC. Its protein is CASSLGTEGYYGYTF.

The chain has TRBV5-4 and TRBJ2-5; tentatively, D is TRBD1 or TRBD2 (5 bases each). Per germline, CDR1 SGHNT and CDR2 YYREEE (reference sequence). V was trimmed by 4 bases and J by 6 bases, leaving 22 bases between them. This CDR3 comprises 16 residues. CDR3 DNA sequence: TGTGCCAGCAGCGCATTCGGGACCCGGGGTGGAAAGACCCAGTACTTC. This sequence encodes CASSAFGTRGGKTQYF.

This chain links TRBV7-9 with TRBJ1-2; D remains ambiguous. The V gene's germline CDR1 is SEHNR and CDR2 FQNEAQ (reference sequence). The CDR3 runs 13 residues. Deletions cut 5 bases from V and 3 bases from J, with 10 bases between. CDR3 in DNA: TGTGCCAGCAGCCTGGACGAATACTATGGCTACACCTTC. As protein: CASSLDEYYGYTF.

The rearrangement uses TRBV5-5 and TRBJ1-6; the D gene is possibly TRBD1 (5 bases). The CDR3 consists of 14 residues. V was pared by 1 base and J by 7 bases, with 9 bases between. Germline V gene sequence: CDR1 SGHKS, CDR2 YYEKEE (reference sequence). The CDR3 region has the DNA TGTGCCAGCAGCTTGTTAGGGGAGAATTCACCCCTCCACTTT. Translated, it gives CASSLLGENSPLHF.

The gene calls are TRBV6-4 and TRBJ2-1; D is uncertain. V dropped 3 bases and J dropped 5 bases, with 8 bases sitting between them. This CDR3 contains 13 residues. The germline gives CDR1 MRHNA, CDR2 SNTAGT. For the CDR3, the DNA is TGTGCCAGCAGTGAGGCCCCTAACAATGAGCAGTTCTTC. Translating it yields CASSEAPNNEQFF.

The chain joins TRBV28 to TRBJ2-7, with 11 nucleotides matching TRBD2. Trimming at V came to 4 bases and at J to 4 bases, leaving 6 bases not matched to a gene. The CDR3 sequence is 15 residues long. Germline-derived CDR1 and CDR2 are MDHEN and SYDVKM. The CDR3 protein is CASSSTSGSRYEQYF. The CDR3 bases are TGTGCCAGCAGTTCCACTAGCGGGAGTAGGTACGAGCAGTACTTC.

CDR3 sequence: CASSYGRITGELFF. The CDR3 DNA reads TGTGCCAGCAGTTATGGGCGAATCACCGGGGAGCTGTTTTTT. The chain combines TRBV6-2 or TRBV6-3 with TRBJ2-2; the D is unclear. V lost 3 bases and J 4 bases, leaving 9 bases between the germline ends. This CDR3 has 14 residues. Germline V gene lookup returns CDR1 MNHEY and CDR2 SVGEGT.

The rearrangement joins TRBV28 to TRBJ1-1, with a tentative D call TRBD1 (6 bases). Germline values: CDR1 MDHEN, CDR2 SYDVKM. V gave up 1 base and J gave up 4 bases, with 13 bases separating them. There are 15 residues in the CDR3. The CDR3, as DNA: TGTGCCAGCAGTTTATTTGTCACAGGGAGCACTGAAGCTTTCTTT. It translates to CASSLFVTGSTEAFF.

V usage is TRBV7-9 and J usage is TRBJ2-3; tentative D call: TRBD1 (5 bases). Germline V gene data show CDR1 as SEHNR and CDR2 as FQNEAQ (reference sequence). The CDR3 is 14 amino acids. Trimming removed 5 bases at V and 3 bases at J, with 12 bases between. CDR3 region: CASSLRQLTDTQYF. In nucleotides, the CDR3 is TGTGCCAGCAGCCTCAGACAGTTAACAGATACGCAGTATTTT.

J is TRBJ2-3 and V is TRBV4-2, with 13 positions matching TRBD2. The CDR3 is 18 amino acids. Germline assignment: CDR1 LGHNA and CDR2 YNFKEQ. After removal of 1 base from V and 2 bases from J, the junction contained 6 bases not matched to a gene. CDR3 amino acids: CASSQGPLAGGPTDTQYF. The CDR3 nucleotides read TGTGCCAGCAGCCAAGGTCCACTAGCGGGAGGGCCCACAGATACGCAGTATTTT.

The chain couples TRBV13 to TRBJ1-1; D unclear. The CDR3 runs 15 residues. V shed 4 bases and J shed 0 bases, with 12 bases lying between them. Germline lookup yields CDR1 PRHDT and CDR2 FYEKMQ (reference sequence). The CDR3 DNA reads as TGTGCCAGCAGCTCGCATGATGGAGTGAACACTGAAGCTTTCTTT. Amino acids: CASSSHDGVNTEAFF.

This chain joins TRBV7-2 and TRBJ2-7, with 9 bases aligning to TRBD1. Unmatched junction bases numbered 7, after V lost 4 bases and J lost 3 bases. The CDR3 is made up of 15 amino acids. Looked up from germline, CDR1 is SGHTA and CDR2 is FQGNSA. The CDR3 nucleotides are TGTGCCAGCAGCTCGAGGGACAGGGAATTCTACGAGCAGTACTTC. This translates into CASSSRDREFYEQYF.

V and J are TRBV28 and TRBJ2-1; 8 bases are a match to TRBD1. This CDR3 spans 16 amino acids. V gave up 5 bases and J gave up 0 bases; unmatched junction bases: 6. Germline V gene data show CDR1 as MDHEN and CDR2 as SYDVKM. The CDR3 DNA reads TGTGCCAGCAGTGCTAGGACAGGGAGCTCCTACAATGAGCAGTTCTTC. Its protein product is CASSARTGSSYNEQFF. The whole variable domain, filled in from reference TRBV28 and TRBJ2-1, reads DVKVTQSSRYLVKRTGEKVFLECVQDMDHENMFWYRQDPGLGLRLIYFSYDVKMKEKGDIPEGYSVSREKKERFSLILESASTNQTSMYLCASSARTGSSYNEQFFGPGTRLTVL.

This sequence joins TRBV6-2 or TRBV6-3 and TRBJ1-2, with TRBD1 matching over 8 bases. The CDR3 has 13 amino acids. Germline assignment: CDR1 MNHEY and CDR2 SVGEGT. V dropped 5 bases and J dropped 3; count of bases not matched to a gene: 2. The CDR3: CASSPQGDYGYTF. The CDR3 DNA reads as TGTGCCAGCAGTCCACAGGGGGACTATGGCTACACCTTC.

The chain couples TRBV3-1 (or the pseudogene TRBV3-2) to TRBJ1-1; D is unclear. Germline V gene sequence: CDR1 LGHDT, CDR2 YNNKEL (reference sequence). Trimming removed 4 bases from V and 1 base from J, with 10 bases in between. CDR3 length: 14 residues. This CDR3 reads CASSLDPGNTEAFF. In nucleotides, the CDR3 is TGTGCCAGCAGCCTCGACCCCGGGAACACTGAAGCTTTCTTT.